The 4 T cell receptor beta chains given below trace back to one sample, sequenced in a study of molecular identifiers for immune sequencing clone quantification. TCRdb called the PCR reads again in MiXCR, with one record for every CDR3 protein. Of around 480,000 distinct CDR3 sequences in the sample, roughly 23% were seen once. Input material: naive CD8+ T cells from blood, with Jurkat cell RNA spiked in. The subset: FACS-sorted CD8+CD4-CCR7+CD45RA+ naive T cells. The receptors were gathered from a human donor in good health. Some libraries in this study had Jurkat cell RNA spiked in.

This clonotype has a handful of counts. The CDR3 sequence is CASSSGGQTSSYEQYF. The CDR3 DNA is TGTGCCAGCAGCTCAGGAGGACAGACGAGCTCCTACGAGCAGTACTTC. V usage is TRBV7-9 and J usage is TRBJ2-7; possible D gene TRBD1, 6 bases. CDR1 is SEHNR, CDR2 FQNEAQ, per germline (reference sequence). V lost 4 bases, J lost 0 bases, and 16 bases lay in between. This CDR3 region has 16 residues.

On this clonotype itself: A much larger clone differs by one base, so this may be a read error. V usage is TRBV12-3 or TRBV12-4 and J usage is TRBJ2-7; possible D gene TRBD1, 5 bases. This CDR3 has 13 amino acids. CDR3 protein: CASSKGNSYGQYF. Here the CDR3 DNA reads TGTGCCAGCAGTAAGGGGAACTCCTACGGGCAGTACTTC.

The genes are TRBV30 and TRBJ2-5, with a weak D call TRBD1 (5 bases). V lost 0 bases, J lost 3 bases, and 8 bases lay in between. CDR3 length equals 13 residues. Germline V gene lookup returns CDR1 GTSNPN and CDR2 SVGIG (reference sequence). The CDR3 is CAWSVSGKETQYF. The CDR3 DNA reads TGTGCCTGGAGTGTCTCAGGGAAAGAGACCCAGTACTTC.

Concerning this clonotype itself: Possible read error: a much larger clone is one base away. The CDR3 sequence is CASSLPSLRGTQYF. Here the CDR3 DNA reads TGTGCCAGCAGTTTACCTAGTCTCCGCGGCACTCAGTACTTC. The genes are TRBV12-3 or TRBV12-4 and TRBJ2-4; D is uncertain. The CDR3 has 14 residues. Trimming removed 2 bases from V and 12 bases from J, with 17 bases in between.